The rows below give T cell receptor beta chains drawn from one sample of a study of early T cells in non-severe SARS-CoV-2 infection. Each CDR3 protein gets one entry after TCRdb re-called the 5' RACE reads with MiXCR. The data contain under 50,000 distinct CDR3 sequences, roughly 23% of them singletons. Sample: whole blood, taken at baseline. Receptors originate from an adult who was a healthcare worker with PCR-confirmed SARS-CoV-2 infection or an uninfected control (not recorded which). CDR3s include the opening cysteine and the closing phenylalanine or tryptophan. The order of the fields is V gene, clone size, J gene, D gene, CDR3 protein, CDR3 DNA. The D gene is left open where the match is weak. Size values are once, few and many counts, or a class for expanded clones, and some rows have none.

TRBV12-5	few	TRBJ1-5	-	CASGLSGGTLQPQHF	TGTGCTAGTGGTTTGTCGGGGGGAACTCTGCAGCCCCAGCATTTT
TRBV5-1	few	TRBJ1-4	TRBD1	CASSNGQEGSEKLFF	TGCGCCAGCAGCAACGGACAGGAGGGATCTGAAAAACTGTTTTTT
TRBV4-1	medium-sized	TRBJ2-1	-	CASSQVGGSSYNEQFF	TGCGCCAGCAGCCAAGTAGGTGGGAGCTCCTACAATGAGCAGTTCTTC
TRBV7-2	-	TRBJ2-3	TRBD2	CATQAGLADTQYF	TGTGCCACCCAAGCGGGGCTAGCAGATACGCAGTATTTT
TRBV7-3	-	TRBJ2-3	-	CASSLVPADTQYF	TGTGCCAGCAGCTTAGTGCCGGCAGATACGCAGTATTTT
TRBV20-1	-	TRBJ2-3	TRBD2	CSAAGGLGPDTQYF	TGCAGTGCCGCGGGGGGCCTAGGCCCAGATACGCAGTATTTT
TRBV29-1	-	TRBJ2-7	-	CSVVAGSYEQYF	TGCAGCGTTGTTGCAGGATCCTACGAGCAGTACTTC
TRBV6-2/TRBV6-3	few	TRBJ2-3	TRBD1	CASSHRDRQNTQYF	TGTGCCAGCAGCCACCGGGACAGACAAAATACGCAGTATTTT
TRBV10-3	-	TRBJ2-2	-	CAISETGNTGELFF	TGTGCCATCAGTGAAACAGGGAACACCGGGGAGCTGTTTTTT
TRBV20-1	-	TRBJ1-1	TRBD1	CSARPAGTGNTEAFF	TGCAGTGCTAGACCCGCCGGGACAGGGAACACTGAAGCTTTCTTT
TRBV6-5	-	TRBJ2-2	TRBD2	CASSKLAGGTANTGELFF	TGTGCCAGCAGCAAACTAGCGGGGGGCACTGCGAACACCGGGGAGCTGTTTTTT
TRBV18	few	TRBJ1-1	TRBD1	CASSPLDRGGVNTEAFF	TGTGCCAGCTCACCACTGGACAGGGGGGGAGTGAACACTGAAGCTTTCTTT
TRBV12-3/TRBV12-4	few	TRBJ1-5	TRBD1	CASSFVTGDLSNQPQHF	TGTGCCAGCAGTTTCGTGACAGGGGATCTTAGCAATCAGCCCCAGCATTTT
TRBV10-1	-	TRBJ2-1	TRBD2	CASSRRGGVDEQFF	TGCGCCAGCAGCCGTAGGGGAGGGGTGGATGAGCAGTTCTTC
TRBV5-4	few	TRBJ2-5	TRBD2	CASSLEGGRETQYF	TGTGCCAGCAGCTTGGAGGGCGGGAGAGAGACCCAGTACTTC
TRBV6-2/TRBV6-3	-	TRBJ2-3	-	CASSYQGADTQYF	TGTGCCAGCAGTTACCAGGGTGCGGATACGCAGTATTTT
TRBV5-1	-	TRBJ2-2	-	CASSIGGELFF	TGCGCCAGCAGTATAGGCGGGGAGCTGTTTTTT
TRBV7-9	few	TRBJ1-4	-	CASSLGPIPRGLEKLFF	TGTGCCAGCAGCTTAGGGCCGATCCCCAGGGGACTCGAAAAACTGTTTTTT
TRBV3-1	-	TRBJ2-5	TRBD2	CASSQEGLAGAETQYF	TGTGCCAGCAGCCAAGAGGGACTAGCGGGGGCGGAGACCCAGTACTTC
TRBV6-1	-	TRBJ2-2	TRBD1	CASSVDRVGTGELFF	TGTGCCAGCAGTGTCGACAGGGTAGGGACCGGGGAGCTGTTTTTT
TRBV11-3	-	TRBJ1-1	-	CASSLEGRSEAFF	TGTGCCAGCAGCTTAGAGGGTAGGTCTGAAGCTTTCTTT
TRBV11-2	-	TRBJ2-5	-	CASSLDTGWGETQYF	TGTGCCAGCAGCTTAGATACAGGGTGGGGAGAGACCCAGTACTTC
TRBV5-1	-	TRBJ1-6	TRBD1	CASSLRTGDNSPLHF	TGCGCCAGCAGCCTTCGGACAGGCGATAATTCACCCCTCCACTTT
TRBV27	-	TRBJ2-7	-	CASSSPGLSYEQYF	TGTGCCAGCAGTTCACCGGGCCTCTCCTACGAGCAGTACTTC
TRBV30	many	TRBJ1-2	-	CAWSILQHHTF	TGTGCCTGGAGTATATTGCAGCACCACACCTTC
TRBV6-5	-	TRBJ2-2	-	CASSARPFPNTGELFF	TGTGCCAGCAGTGCAAGACCCTTCCCAAACACCGGGGAGCTGTTTTTT
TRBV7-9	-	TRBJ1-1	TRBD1	CASSLVRQGAEAFF	TGTGCCAGCAGCTTAGTACGGCAGGGGGCTGAAGCTTTCTTT
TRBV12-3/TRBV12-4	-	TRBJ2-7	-	CASSSGGPSYEQYF	TGTGCCAGCAGTTCAGGAGGGCCATCCTACGAGCAGTACTTC
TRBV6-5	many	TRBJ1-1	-	CASSQERDEAFF	TGTGCCAGCAGCCAGGAACGGGATGAAGCTTTCTTT
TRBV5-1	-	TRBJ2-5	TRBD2	CASRPGLAGTQETQYF	TGCGCCAGCAGACCCGGACTAGCGGGGACCCAAGAGACCCAGTACTTC
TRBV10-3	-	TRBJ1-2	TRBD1	CAISATGLDGYTF	TGTGCCATCAGCGCGACAGGGCTAGATGGCTACACCTTC
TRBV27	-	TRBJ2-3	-	CASSLRGGSYTQYF	TGTGCCAGCAGTTTAAGGGGGGGGTCCTATACGCAGTATTTT
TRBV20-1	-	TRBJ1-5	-	CSASTGREQPQHF	TGCAGTGCTAGCACGGGGCGGGAGCAGCCCCAGCATTTT
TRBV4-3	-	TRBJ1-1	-	CASSQDVVNTEAFF	TGCGCCAGCAGCCAAGACGTAGTGAACACTGAAGCTTTCTTT
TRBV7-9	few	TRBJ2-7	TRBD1	CASSRQGFPYEQYF	TGTGCCAGCAGCCGACAGGGATTTCCCTACGAGCAGTACTTC
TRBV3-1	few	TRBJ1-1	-	CASSQFWGPEAFF	TGTGCCAGCAGCCAATTTTGGGGGCCTGAAGCTTTCTTT
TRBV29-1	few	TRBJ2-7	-	CSVGGTYEQYF	TGCAGCGTTGGGGGAACCTACGAGCAGTACTTC
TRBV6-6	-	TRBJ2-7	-	CASSYRGDFYEQYF	TGTGCCAGCAGTTATCGCGGGGACTTCTACGAGCAGTACTTC
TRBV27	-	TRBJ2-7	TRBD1	CASSTGGEQYF	TGTGCCAGCAGCACAGGGGGCGAGCAGTACTTC
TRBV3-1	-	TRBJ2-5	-	CASSQDTRWRGRQETQYF	TGTGCCAGCAGCCAAGATACCCGCTGGCGGGGGCGACAAGAGACCCAGTACTTC
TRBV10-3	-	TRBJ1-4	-	CAISEKDGNEKLFF	TGTGCCATCAGCGAGAAGGACGGTAATGAAAAACTGTTTTTT
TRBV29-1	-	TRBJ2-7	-	CSVDSGNRYEQYF	TGCAGCGTTGATTCGGGGAACCGCTACGAGCAGTACTTC
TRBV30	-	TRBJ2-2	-	CAWRQGTGELFF	TGTGCCTGGAGACAGGGCACCGGGGAGCTGTTTTTT
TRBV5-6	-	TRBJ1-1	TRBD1	CASSSSGQGKRDTEAFF	TGTGCCAGCAGCTCGTCGGGACAGGGGAAAAGGGACACTGAAGCTTTCTTT
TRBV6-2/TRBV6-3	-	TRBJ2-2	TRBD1	CAIAGTANTGELFF	TGTGCCATCGCCGGGACAGCGAACACCGGGGAGCTGTTTTTT
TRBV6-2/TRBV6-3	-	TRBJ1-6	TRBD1	CASSRQGNYNSPLHF	TGTGCCAGCAGTCGACAGGGGAATTATAATTCACCCCTCCACTTT
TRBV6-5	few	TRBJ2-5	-	CASRSAGAPGETQYF	TGTGCCAGCAGATCCGCGGGGGCTCCTGGGGAGACCCAGTACTTC
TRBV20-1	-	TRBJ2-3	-	CSARVAHSTDTQYF	TGCAGTGCTAGAGTGGCACATAGCACAGATACGCAGTATTTT
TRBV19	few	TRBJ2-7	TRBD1	CASGTGIFYEQYF	TGTGCCAGCGGGACAGGGATCTTCTACGAGCAGTACTTC
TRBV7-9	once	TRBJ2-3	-	CASSPSSGTDTQYF	TGTGCCAGCAGCCCCAGCTCTGGAACAGATACGCAGTATTTT
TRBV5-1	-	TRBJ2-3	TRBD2	CASSFAGRGGDTQYF	TGCGCCAGCAGCTTCGCCGGGAGGGGTGGAGATACGCAGTATTTT
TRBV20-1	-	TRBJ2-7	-	CSARPLDGDYEQYF	TGCAGTGCTAGGCCCCTCGACGGCGACTACGAGCAGTACTTC
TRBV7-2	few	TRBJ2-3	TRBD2	CASSFSGGPTDTQYF	TGTGCCAGCAGCTTTAGCGGGGGGCCAACCGATACGCAGTATTTT
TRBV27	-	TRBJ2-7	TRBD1	CASSWGQSSSYEQYF	TGTGCCAGCAGTTGGGGACAGTCCAGCTCCTACGAGCAGTACTTC
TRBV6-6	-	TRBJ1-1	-	CASSYQGPDAFF	TGTGCCAGCAGTTACCAGGGACCTGACGCTTTCTTT
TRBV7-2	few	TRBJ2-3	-	CASSPMESTDTQYF	TGTGCCAGCAGCCCTATGGAGTCCACAGATACGCAGTATTTT
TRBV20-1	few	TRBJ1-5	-	CSAGQSRNQPQHF	TGCAGTGCGGGGCAGTCTCGCAATCAGCCCCAGCATTTT
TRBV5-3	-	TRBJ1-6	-	CARSFQRLHF	TGTGCCAGAAGCTTCCAAAGACTCCACTTT
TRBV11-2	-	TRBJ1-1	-	CASIPGHTEAFF	TGTGCCAGCATACCAGGACACACTGAAGCTTTCTTT